This T cell receptor beta chain was found in a study of TIL therapy for anti-PD-1-resistant metastatic lung cancer. Background on the study: Median tumor PD-L1 proportion score was about 6%. Median tumor mutation burden was approximately 1.5 mutations per megabase.

The libraries were made with immunoSEQ v3. Libraries were sequenced to 2 million to 2.5 million read pairs (survey) or about 4.5-6 million (deep). This table comes from immunoSEQ multiplex PCR, and its TCRdb copy is limited to in-frame clones, with some not included. This table has under 70,000 clones, roughly 87% appearing once. The time point here: pre-treatment sample, taken before nivolumab and TIL therapy. This CDR3 is built from 14 residues. Germline loops: CDR1 ENHRY, CDR2 SYGVKD. V lost 10 bases and J lost 1; bases outside the gene matches: 6. The TCR sequence derives from a person aged 25 to 85 with non-small cell lung cancer. V gene TRBV10-3 combines with J gene TRBJ1-1; 10 nucleotides match TRBD1. This material consisted of blood, taken at baseline. The CDR3 loop reads CASADRGQNTEAFF. As DNA, the CDR3 is TGTGCCAGCGCCGACAGGGGGCAGAACACTGAAGCTTTCTTT.